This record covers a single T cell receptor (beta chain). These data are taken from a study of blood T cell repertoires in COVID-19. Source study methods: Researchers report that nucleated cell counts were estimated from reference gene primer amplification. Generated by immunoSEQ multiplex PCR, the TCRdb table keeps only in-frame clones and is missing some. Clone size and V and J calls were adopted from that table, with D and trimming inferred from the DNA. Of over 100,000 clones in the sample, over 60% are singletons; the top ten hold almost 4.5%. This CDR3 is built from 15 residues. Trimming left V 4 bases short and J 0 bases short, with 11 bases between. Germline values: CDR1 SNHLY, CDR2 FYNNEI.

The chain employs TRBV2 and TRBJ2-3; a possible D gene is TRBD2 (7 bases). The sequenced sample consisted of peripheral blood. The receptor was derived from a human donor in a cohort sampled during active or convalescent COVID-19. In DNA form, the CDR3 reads TGTGCCAGCAGTGGGGGGGGGCCTAGCACAGATACGCAGTATTTT. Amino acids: CASSGGGPSTDTQYF.